There are a few counts of the clone carrying this T cell receptor (beta chain). The antigen is undetermined. The data belong to a study of beta chain features in type 1 diabetes. Study-wide results and limits: Reads derived from cDNA could over-represent cells showing high TCR expression. Moderately but significantly shorter TCRB CDR3s were found in Type 1 diabetes patients in all four CD4+ subsets.

As every portion of the isolated RNA was reverse transcribed, the sequencing read expressed TCRB transcripts. Assay used: immunoSEQ multiplex PCR; TCRdb lists only in-frame clones, some missing. This table holds a few hundred thousand clones, approximately 13% found once. The CDR3 covers 14 residues. Trimming removed 6 bases from V and 9 bases from J, with 18 bases in between. Germline V gene lookup returns CDR1 LGHNA and CDR2 YSLEER. Sorting that relied on CD45RO/CCR7/CD25/CD127/CD95/CD27 yielded CD4+ naive, central memory, regulatory and stem cell-like memory cells. What was sequenced was naive CD4+ T cells from blood. The chain recombines TRBV4-3 with TRBJ2-1; perhaps TRBD1 as D (7 bases). The sequence was obtained from a man younger than 45 in good health. The CDR3 region is CASSRAGGWSEQFF. The CDR3 DNA follows: TGCGCCAGCAGTCGGGCAGGGGGGTGGTCTGAGCAGTTCTTC.